The 4 T cell receptor beta chains listed next were all sequenced from one sample in a study of TIL therapy for anti-PD-1-resistant metastatic lung cancer. Indicated time point: pre-treatment sample, taken before nivolumab and TIL therapy. The immunoSEQ assay was v3. Sequencing was performed with immunoSEQ multiplex PCR; in TCRdb, only in-frame clones are kept and a portion is missing. The data show more than 45,000 clones, around 70% seen once. Sequenced here: blood, sampled at baseline. The origin of the receptors is a person aged 30 to 80 with non-small cell lung cancer.

The chain combines TRBV7-3 with TRBJ2-1, with D perhaps matching TRBD1 (5 bases). V gave up 2 bases and J gave up 8 bases, with 13 bases separating them. Germline V gene sequence: CDR1 SGHTA, CDR2 FQGTGA. This CDR3 is 14 amino acids long. In DNA form, the CDR3 reads TGTGCCAGCAGCTTAGGGGCACCTCCGGATGAGCAGTTCTTC. It translates to CASSLGAPPDEQFF.

V is TRBV19 and J is TRBJ2-2; 8 bases fit TRBD2. From germline, CDR1 is LNHDA and CDR2 SQIVND (reference sequence). V shed 5 bases, J shed 6 bases, and the junction held 20 bases outside the gene matches. This CDR3 has 19 residues. CDR3 in amino acids: CASSPGSASGRRAAGELFF. The CDR3 nucleotides are TGTGCCAGTAGTCCAGGGTCGGCTAGCGGGCGGAGGGCGGCCGGGGAGCTGTTTTTT.

This clone has just a few counts. This chain uses TRBV4-2 with TRBJ2-2; 11 bases agree with TRBD2. Germline CDR1 reads LGHNA; CDR2 reads YNFKEQ. CDR3 length: 17 residues. Trimming cost V 1 base and J 5 bases; bases outside gene matches: 6. CDR3 residues: CASSQGGSGRGTGELFF. As DNA, the CDR3 is TGTGCCAGCAGCCAAGGCGGTAGCGGGAGGGGAACCGGGGAGCTGTTTTTT.

This clone was found once. The gene calls are TRBV6-5 and TRBJ1-1; 10 bases are a match to TRBD1. V trimming: 6 bases; J trimming: 5 bases; junction bases outside the gene matches: 6. Germline CDR1 is MNHEY and CDR2 is SVGAGI. The CDR3 totals 14 residues. The CDR3 coding sequence is TGTGCCAGCAGAACGACAGGGGGCAATACTGAAGCTTTCTTT. This encodes CASRTTGGNTEAFF.